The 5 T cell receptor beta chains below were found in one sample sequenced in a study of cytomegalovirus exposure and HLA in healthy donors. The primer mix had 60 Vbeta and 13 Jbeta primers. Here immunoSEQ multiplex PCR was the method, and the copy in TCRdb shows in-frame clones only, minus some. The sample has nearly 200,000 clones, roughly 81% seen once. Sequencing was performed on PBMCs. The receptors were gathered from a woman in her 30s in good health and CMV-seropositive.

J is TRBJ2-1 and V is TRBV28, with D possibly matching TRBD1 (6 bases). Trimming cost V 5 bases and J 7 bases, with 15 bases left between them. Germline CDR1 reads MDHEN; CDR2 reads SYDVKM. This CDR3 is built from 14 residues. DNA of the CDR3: TGTGCCAGCAGTCGGGACACTACTAGAAATGAGCAGTTCTTC. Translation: CASSRDTTRNEQFF.

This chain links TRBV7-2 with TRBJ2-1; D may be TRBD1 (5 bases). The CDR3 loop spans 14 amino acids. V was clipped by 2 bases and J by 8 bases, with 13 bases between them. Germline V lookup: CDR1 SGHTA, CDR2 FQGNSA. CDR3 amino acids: CASSLRGPRDEQFF. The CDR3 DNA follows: TGTGCCAGCAGCTTAAGGGGCCCCCGCGATGAGCAGTTCTTC.

This chain's CDR3 is CSVSGVGQFF. The CDR3 region has the DNA TGCAGCGTGTCAGGGGTAGGGCAGTTCTTC. V gene TRBV29-1 combines with J gene TRBJ2-1; D might be TRBD1 (6 bases). Germline V CDR1 and CDR2: SQVTM, ANQGSEA. CDR3 length: 10 amino acids. Deletions cut 6 bases from V and 12 bases from J, with 12 bases between.

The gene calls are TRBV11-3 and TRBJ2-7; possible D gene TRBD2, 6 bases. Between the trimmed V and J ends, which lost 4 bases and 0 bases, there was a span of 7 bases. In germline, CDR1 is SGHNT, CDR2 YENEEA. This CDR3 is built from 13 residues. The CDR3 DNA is TGTGCCAGCAGCTCGGGGGACTCCTACGAGCAGTACTTC. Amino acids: CASSSGDSYEQYF.

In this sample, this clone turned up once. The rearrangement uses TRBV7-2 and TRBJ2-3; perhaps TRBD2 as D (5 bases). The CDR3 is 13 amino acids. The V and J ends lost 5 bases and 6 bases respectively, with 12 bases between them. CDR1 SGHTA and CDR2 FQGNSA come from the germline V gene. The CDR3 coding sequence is TGTGCCAGCAGCCGCCGCGGCGGGGATACGCAGTATTTT. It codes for CASSRRGGDTQYF.